A single sample gave rise to the 18 T cell receptor beta chains below, sequenced in a study of cytomegalovirus exposure and HLA in healthy donors (dated by TCRdb to 2017 to 2019). Receptor amplification or capture employed the immunoSEQ multiplex PCR assay. TCRdb obtained this table from immuneACCESS and retained in-frame rearrangements with V and J assigned. These tables miss some clones; where compared with another copy, unresolved V genes account for less than half of the shortfall, and the remainder is unexplained. This sample lists 210,000 or so clones; about 91% were detected once. The top ten hold around 3% of the sample. The material sequenced was PBMCs. These receptors came from a woman between 18 and 29 years old in good health and CMV-seronegative.

The gene calls are TRBV2 and TRBJ2-7; 11 positions match TRBD2. The CDR3 extends over 19 amino acids. After removal of 6 bases from V and 0 bases from J, the junction contained 16 bases not matched to a gene. Germline CDR1 SNHLY, CDR2 FYNNEI. CDR3 residues: CASRKTSGTSGPASYEQYF. CDR3 nucleotide sequence: TGTGCCAGCAGGAAAACGTCCGGGACTAGCGGCCCAGCCTCCTACGAGCAGTACTTC.

The chain combines TRBV27 with TRBJ1-1; a possible D gene is TRBD1 (5 bases). The V gene's germline CDR1 is MNHEY and CDR2 SMNVEV (reference sequence). V gave up 2 bases and J gave up 9 bases, with 13 bases separating them. The CDR3 has 13 residues. The DNA for the CDR3 is TGTGCCAGCAGTTTACAGGGTAGAGAGCAAGCTTTCTTT. The encoded protein is CASSLQGREQAFF.

This clone was seen repeatedly, ten times or more. The J gene is TRBJ2-7, the V gene TRBV5-1, with TRBD1 identical over 9 bases. CDR3 length: 14 residues. Trimming cost V 4 bases and J 0 bases; bases outside gene matches: 2. CDR1 is SGHRS, CDR2 YFSETQ, per germline. CDR3 in amino acids: CASSPDRGSYEQYF. CDR3 bases: TGCGCCAGCAGCCCGGACAGGGGCTCCTACGAGCAGTACTTC.

The chain recombines TRBV4-1 with TRBJ2-5, with 8 bases that match TRBD2. Germline V CDR1 and CDR2: MGHRA, YSYEKL. CDR3 size: 17 residues. With V trimmed by 1 base and J by 7 bases, 14 bases remained unmatched. CDR3 in DNA: TGCGCCAGCAGCCAAGGTGACCTCGGGGCGGGAGGAGTGACCCAGTACTTC. Its translation is CASSQGDLGAGGVTQYF.

This clone showed up just once. This chain links TRBV7-3 with TRBJ2-7, with TRBD2 matching over 9 bases. The CDR3 is 17 amino acids. V lost 2 bases, J lost 6 bases, and 14 bases stayed unmatched. CDR1 and CDR2 (germline): SGHTA, FQGTGA. This CDR3 is CASSLVPIPGLAREQYF. DNA of the CDR3: TGTGCCAGCAGCTTAGTTCCGATACCGGGACTAGCCCGCGAGCAGTACTTC. Combining the CDR3 with reference TRBV7-3 and TRBJ2-7 gives the whole variable domain GAGVSQTPSNKVTEKGKYVELRCDPISGHTALYWYRQSLGQGPEFLIYFQGTGAADDSGLPNDRFFAVRPEGSVSTLKIQRTERGDSAVYLCASSLVPIPGLAREQYFGPGTRLTVT.

The chain is built from TRBV10-3 and TRBJ2-1; 8 bases agree with TRBD2. The germline CDR1 and CDR2 sequences are ENHRY and SYGVKD. The CDR3 sequence is 13 residues long. The ends lost 4 bases at V and 8 bases at J; junction bases unmatched: 4. CDR3 coding DNA: TGTGCCATCAGTGCGCGGGGGGCCGATGAGCAGTTCTTC. Translated: CAISARGADEQFF.

The rearrangement joins TRBV5-6 to TRBJ1-4; D unclear. The germline V gene encodes CDR1 SGHDT and CDR2 YYEEEE. The CDR3 sequence is 14 residues long. V shed 2 bases and J shed 4 bases, with 9 bases lying between them. This CDR3 reads CASSLGRVNEKLFF. The CDR3 nucleotides are TGTGCCAGCAGCTTAGGCCGGGTTAATGAAAAACTGTTTTTT. The complete variable domain, with remaining parts taken from reference TRBV5-6 and TRBJ1-4, reads DAGVTQSPTHLIKTRGQQVTLRCSPKSGHDTVSWYQQALGQGPQFIFQYYEEEERQRGNFPDRFSGHQFPNYSSELNVNALLLGDSALYLCASSLGRVNEKLFFGSGTQLSVL.

The chain joins TRBV5-1 to TRBJ2-2; D unresolved. V was clipped by 5 bases and J by 7 bases, with 6 bases between them. Germline lookup yields CDR1 SGHRS and CDR2 YFSETQ. The CDR3 spans 11 residues. CDR3 region: CASSSLGELFF. For the CDR3, the DNA is TGCGCCAGCAGTAGTCTCGGGGAGCTGTTTTTT. The variable domain in full, completed from reference TRBV5-1 and TRBJ2-2, reads KAGVTQTPRYLIKTRGQQVTLSCSPISGHRSVSWYQQTPGQGLQFLFEYFSETQRNKGNFPGRFSGRQFSNSRSEMNVSTLELGDSALYLCASSSLGELFFGEGSRLTVL.

CDR3 in amino acids: CASSQTGTVDEKLFF. The CDR3 region has the DNA TGCGCCAGCAGCCAAACCGGGACAGTTGACGAAAAACTGTTTTTT. J is TRBJ1-4 and V is TRBV4-3; TRBD1 matches at 7 bases. J gave up 8 bases and V 2 bases, and 8 bases lay outside the gene matches. CDR3 length equals 15 residues. From germline, CDR1 is LGHNA and CDR2 YSLEER.

The chain is built from TRBV19 and TRBJ2-1; TRBD2 aligns across 10 bases. Germline-derived CDR1 and CDR2 are LNHDA and SQIVND (reference sequence). The V gene end was trimmed by 3 bases and the J gene end by 6 bases; junction bases not matched to a gene: 14. The CDR3 is made up of 18 amino acids. The CDR3 DNA sequence: TGTGCCAGTAGTATCTCCTTGGAAGCGGGAGGGCCCCTCAATGAGCAGTTCTTC. Translation: CASSISLEAGGPLNEQFF.

This rearrangement joins TRBV28 to TRBJ1-5; 7 bases align to TRBD1. The CDR3 is 15 residues long. Germline lookup yields CDR1 MDHEN and CDR2 SYDVKM. The V and J ends lost 4 bases and 5 bases, in that order; junction bases with no gene match: 8. The CDR3 sequence: CASSSVTGMDQPQHF. As DNA, the CDR3 is TGTGCCAGCAGTTCTGTGACAGGGATGGATCAGCCCCAGCATTTT. The variable domain in full, completed from reference TRBV28 and TRBJ1-5, reads DVKVTQSSRYLVKRTGEKVFLECVQDMDHENMFWYRQDPGLGLRLIYFSYDVKMKEKGDIPEGYSVSREKKERFSLILESASTNQTSMYLCASSSVTGMDQPQHFGDGTRLSIL.

V is TRBV18 and J is TRBJ2-3; 11 nucleotides match TRBD2. Looked up from germline, CDR1 is KGHSH and CDR2 is LQKENI. The CDR3 runs 16 residues. J gave up 0 bases and V 4 bases, and 3 bases lay outside the gene matches. The CDR3 protein is CASSLLAGVSTDTQYF. Written as DNA, the CDR3 is TGTGCCAGCTCACTACTAGCGGGAGTAAGCACAGATACGCAGTATTTT.

J is TRBJ2-3 and V is TRBV30, with 7 bases matching TRBD2. J lost 2 bases, V lost 1 base, and 9 bases had no gene match. Germline CDR1 and CDR2: GTSNPN and SVGIG (reference sequence). The CDR3 sequence is 16 residues long. The CDR3 is CAWSGGTAGVTDTQYF. Written as DNA, the CDR3 is TGTGCCTGGAGTGGGGGCACCGCGGGGGTCACAGATACGCAGTATTTT.

This chain joins TRBV7-2 and TRBJ2-6, with D maybe TRBD1 (6 bases). Trimming shortened V by 1 base and J by 1 base, and 11 bases separated the two germline ends. Germline assignment: CDR1 SGHTA and CDR2 FQGNSA. CDR3 length: 17 residues. CDR3: CASSLVHRVSGANVLTF. CDR3 DNA: TGTGCCAGCAGCTTAGTCCACAGGGTTTCTGGGGCCAACGTCCTGACTTTC.

The chain carries TRBV2 and TRBJ2-1, with 13 bases matching TRBD2. This CDR3 is 14 amino acids long. Losses at the gene ends were 6 bases for V and 10 bases for J; bases not matched to a gene: 6. Per germline, CDR1 SNHLY and CDR2 FYNNEI. CDR3 DNA: TGTGCCAGCAGAAGTGGACTAGCGGGAGTGGAGCAGTTCTTC. Protein product: CASRSGLAGVEQFF.

A single count supports this clone. The rearrangement links TRBV5-4 to TRBJ2-7, with 12 bases aligning to TRBD2. This CDR3 comprises 16 residues. Trimming cost V 1 base and J 5 bases; bases outside gene matches: 7. Germline lookup yields CDR1 SGHNT and CDR2 YYREEE (reference sequence). In DNA, the CDR3 is TGTGCCAGCAGCTTGCCGGGGACTAGCGGGCTAAACGAGCAGTACTTC. Protein product: CASSLPGTSGLNEQYF.

The chain links TRBV6-1 to TRBJ2-7, with 7 bases identical to TRBD1. The CDR3 has 13 amino acids. The V segment lost 7 bases and the J segment 0 bases; nucleotides outside the gene matches: 3. Germline V gene data show CDR1 as MNHNS and CDR2 as SASEGT. CDR3 DNA sequence: TGTGCCAGCAAAGGGACAGCCTCCTACGAGCAGTACTTC. This translates into CASKGTASYEQYF.

The chain carries TRBV2 and TRBJ2-1; D may be TRBD2 (5 bases). The CDR3 totals 16 residues. Trimming stripped 4 bases from V and 4 bases from J, with 17 bases between. Germline V gene data show CDR1 as SNHLY and CDR2 as FYNNEI. This chain's CDR3 is CASSVDSVLFYNEQFF. In DNA form, the CDR3 reads TGTGCCAGCAGTGTAGATAGCGTTCTTTTTTACAATGAGCAGTTCTTC.